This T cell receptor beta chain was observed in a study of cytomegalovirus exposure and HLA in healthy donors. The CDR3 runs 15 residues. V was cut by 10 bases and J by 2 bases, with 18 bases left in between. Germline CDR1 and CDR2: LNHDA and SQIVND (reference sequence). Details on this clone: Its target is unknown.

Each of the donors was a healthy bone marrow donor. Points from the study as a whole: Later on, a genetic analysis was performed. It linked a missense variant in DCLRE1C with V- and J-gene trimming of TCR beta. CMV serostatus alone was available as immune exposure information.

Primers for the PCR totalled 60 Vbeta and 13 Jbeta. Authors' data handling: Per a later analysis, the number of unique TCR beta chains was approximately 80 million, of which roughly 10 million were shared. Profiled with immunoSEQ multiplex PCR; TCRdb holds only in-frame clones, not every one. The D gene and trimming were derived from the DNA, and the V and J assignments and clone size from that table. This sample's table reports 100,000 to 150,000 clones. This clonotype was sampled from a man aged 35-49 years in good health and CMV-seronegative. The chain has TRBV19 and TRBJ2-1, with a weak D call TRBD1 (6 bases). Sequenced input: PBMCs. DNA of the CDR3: TGTGCCACCCCCTCCAGGGGTGACCCCTACAATGAGCAGTTCTTC. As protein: CATPSRGDPYNEQFF.